The 9 T cell receptor beta chains given below trace back to one sample, sequenced in a study of chemoradiotherapy in HPV16-positive cancers. The data were produced by immunoSEQ multiplex PCR, yet TCRdb's version contains in-frame clones alone and is incomplete. The table records 9,900 or so clones, around 80% of them present only once. Specimen: tumor tissue, collected from a patient who underwent chemoradiotherapy. The receptors were sampled from a human donor with HPV-associated anogenital cancer.

This clone was recorded only once. The chain employs TRBV25-1 and TRBJ1-6; 9 bases map to TRBD1. The CDR3 loop spans 14 amino acids. Germline CDR1 MGHDK, CDR2 SYGVNS. V shed 5 bases and J 7 bases; nucleotides not matched to a gene: 3. The CDR3 region is CASSWGQGNSPLHF. The CDR3 coding sequence is TGTGCCAGCAGTTGGGGACAGGGCAATTCACCCCTCCACTTT.

V usage is TRBV30 and J usage is TRBJ1-3, with D unresolved. Trimming took 3 bases from V and 0 from J, leaving 12 bases between them. Germline V lookup: CDR1 GTSNPN, CDR2 SVGIG (reference sequence). There are 15 residues in the CDR3. CDR3 nucleotide sequence: TGTGCCTGGAGGGTATTCCGGGACTCTGGAAACACCATATATTTT. Its protein is CAWRVFRDSGNTIYF. Supplemented by reference TRBV30 and TRBJ1-3, the full variable domain reads SQTIHQWPATLVQPVGSPLSLECTVEGTSNPNLYWYRQAAGRGLQLLFYSVGIGQISSEVPQNLSASRPQDRQFILSSKKLLLSDSGFYLCAWRVFRDSGNTIYFGEGSWLTVV.

Worth noting for this clone: The sample holds other DNA sequences that translate to the same CDR3. The chain uses TRBV5-1 and TRBJ2-3; D gene ambiguous. The CDR3 sequence is 12 residues long. V gave up 4 bases and J gave up 0 bases, with 3 bases separating them. The germline CDR1 and CDR2 sequences are SGHRS and YFSETQ. The CDR3 is CASSDSTDTQYF. CDR3 bases: TGCGCCAGCAGCGACAGCACAGATACGCAGTATTTT. Combining the CDR3 with reference TRBV5-1 and TRBJ2-3 gives the whole variable domain KAGVTQTPRYLIKTRGQQVTLSCSPISGHRSVSWYQQTPGQGLQFLFEYFSETQRNKGNFPGRFSGRQFSNSRSEMNVSTLELGDSALYLCASSDSTDTQYFGPGTRLTVL.

V is TRBV7-9 and J is TRBJ2-5; TRBD1 matches 9 bases. V trimming: 0 bases; J trimming: 5 bases; junction bases outside the gene matches: 4. Germline lookup yields CDR1 SEHNR and CDR2 FQNEAQ (reference sequence). The CDR3 sequence is 15 residues long. The CDR3 loop is CASSLATGGWETQYF. CDR3 sequence (DNA): TGTGCCAGCAGCTTAGCCACAGGGGGCTGGGAGACCCAGTACTTC.

The chain recombines TRBV4-1 with TRBJ2-3, with 10 bases matching TRBD2. Germline CDR1 reads MGHRA; CDR2 reads YSYEKL. V dropped 0 bases and J dropped 2; count of bases not matched to a gene: 8. The CDR3 loop spans 18 amino acids. The CDR3 bases are TGCGCCAGCAGCCAAGATTTCGGACTAGCGGCCGTCACAGATACGCAGTATTTT. Translating it yields CASSQDFGLAAVTDTQYF.

The genes are TRBV27 and TRBJ2-7; D possibly corresponds to TRBD1 (6 bases). The CDR3 runs to 14 residues. In germline, CDR1 is MNHEY, CDR2 SMNVEV (reference sequence). Trimming pared 3 bases from V and 7 bases from J, leaving 16 bases between. The CDR3 sequence is CASSLGRGIGEQYF. The CDR3 DNA follows: TGTGCCAGCAGTTTGGGCAGGGGAATAGGGGAGCAGTACTTC.

The CDR3 DNA follows: TGTGCCAGCAGAATCGGGACAGCCAGAAACACTGAAGCTTTCTTT. Residues: CASRIGTARNTEAFF. The chain couples TRBV28 to TRBJ1-1, with TRBD1 identical over 7 bases. The CDR3 is 15 residues long. CDR1 and CDR2 (germline): MDHEN, SYDVKM. J lost 2 bases, V lost 6 bases, and 9 bases had no gene match.

The chain is built from TRBV18 and TRBJ1-2; possibly TRBD1 for D (6 bases). Per germline, CDR1 KGHSH and CDR2 LQKENI. The CDR3 spans 13 residues. The V end was cut by 6 bases, the J end by 8 bases, with 16 bases between. DNA for the CDR3: TGTGCCAGCTCTCAGGGACAAGGCGAAGGCTACACCTTC. It yields the protein CASSQGQGEGYTF.

The table lists this clone with a count of one. This chain connects TRBV7-2 to TRBJ2-5; D is undetermined. There are 12 residues in the CDR3. The germline V gene has CDR1 SGHTA and CDR2 FQGNSA. V lost 5 bases to trimming and J lost 5 bases, with 9 bases between them. This CDR3 reads CASSLGSETQYF. The CDR3 DNA is TGTGCCAGCAGCCTCGGAAGCGAGACCCAGTACTTC.